The 25 T cell receptor beta chains in this list originate from one sample, sequenced in a study of T-cell memory formation after mild COVID-19. TCRdb re-analysed the 5' RACE reads in MiXCR, keeping a single row per CDR3 protein. The repertoire holds 150,000 to 200,000 distinct CDR3 sequences, with approximately 10% as singletons. Sequenced input: PBMCs or a T cell subset sorted from them (not recorded which). These receptors came from a man younger than 35 who had mild COVID-19 (a few samples of this study predate the infection). Cell type and time point are not known.

Only a few counts were recorded for this clonotype. The rearrangement links TRBV19 to TRBJ1-2, with 7 bases identical to TRBD1. The CDR3 has 13 residues. Looked up from germline, CDR1 is LNHDA and CDR2 is SQIVND (reference sequence). J was trimmed by 7 bases and V by 6 bases; bases with no gene match: 8. The CDR3 DNA follows: TGTGCCAGTAGATTGGTACAGGGGTCTGGCTACACCTTC. It is translated as CASRLVQGSGYTF.

This clonotype was counted once. The rearrangement uses TRBV2 and TRBJ1-5, with 9 nucleotides matching TRBD1. Germline CDR1 is SNHLY and CDR2 is FYNNEI. The CDR3 length is 12 residues. V lost 11 bases, J lost 7 bases, and 6 bases stayed unmatched. CDR3 sequence: CAGRDRDQPQHF. The CDR3 DNA sequence: TGTGCCGGCCGGGACAGGGACCAGCCCCAGCATTTT.

This clonotype was seen more than once but under ten times. J is TRBJ2-6 and V is TRBV5-8; D tentatively reads TRBD1 or TRBD2 (5 bases each). This CDR3 comprises 17 residues. V was cut by 1 base and J by 0 bases, with 11 bases left in between. Germline V lookup: CDR1 SGHTS, CDR2 YDEGEE. This chain's CDR3 is CASSLFKGPSGANVLTF. The CDR3 bases are TGTGCCAGCAGCTTGTTCAAGGGACCCTCTGGGGCCAACGTCCTGACTTTC.

The genes are TRBV5-6 and TRBJ2-3; D is uncertain. This CDR3 region has 12 residues. Trimming left V 3 bases short and J 4 bases short, with 6 bases between. Germline assignment: CDR1 SGHDT and CDR2 YYEEEE. The DNA of the CDR3 is TGTGCCAGCAGCTATGGCTCAGATACGCAGTATTTT. Translated, it gives CASSYGSDTQYF.

In nucleotides, the CDR3 is TGCGCCAGCAGCTTGGCCGGGACGGGATTTAATGAAAAACTGTTTTTT. Amino acids: CASSLAGTGFNEKLFF. The rearrangement joins TRBV5-1 to TRBJ1-4; D is perhaps TRBD1 (5 bases). V shed 0 bases and J shed 4 bases, with 13 bases lying between them. Germline V gives CDR1 SGHRS, CDR2 YFSETQ. The CDR3 is 16 residues long.

The sample holds a few counts of this clonotype. This chain links TRBV20-1 with TRBJ1-4; 8 bases are a match to TRBD1. V was pared by 6 bases and J by 2 bases, with 5 bases of the junction left unmatched. The CDR3 is 14 amino acids. Germline V gene lookup returns CDR1 DFQATT and CDR2 SNEGSKA (reference sequence). The CDR3 bases are TGCAGTGCGGCACAGGGGGTGACTAATGAAAAACTGTTTTTT. This sequence encodes CSAAQGVTNEKLFF.

This clonotype was found many times. The rearrangement links TRBV7-9 to TRBJ1-5, with a possible D match to TRBD1 (5 bases). Germline V CDR1 and CDR2: SEHNR, FQNEAQ (reference sequence). The CDR3 is made up of 15 amino acids. The germline V and J ends were trimmed by 5 bases and 6 bases, with 17 bases remaining between them. CDR3 coding DNA: TGTGCCAGCAGCCAGGGTTCGGGGGGTTTTCAGCCCCAGCATTTT. It is translated as CASSQGSGGFQPQHF.

Ten or more counts support this clonotype. The chain employs TRBV7-8 and TRBJ2-6; D gene unclear. V gave up 2 bases and J gave up 1 base, with 15 bases separating them. The length of the CDR3 is 18 residues. In germline, CDR1 is SGHVS, CDR2 FQNEAQ. For the CDR3, the DNA is TGTGCCAGCAGCTTAATCAGGTCGGGTCTTTCTGGGGCCAACGTCCTGACTTTC. Translated: CASSLIRSGLSGANVLTF.

The CDR3 DNA is TGTGCCAGCAGTTACCGGGCAGACGAGCAGTACGTC. It translates to CASSYRADEQYV. The chain is built from TRBV6-5 and TRBJ2-7; the D is unclear. In germline, CDR1 is MNHEY, CDR2 SVGAGI. V was pared by 2 bases and J by 5 bases, with 7 bases between. The CDR3 contains 12 residues.

This clonotype was observed a few times. The chain has TRBV3-1 and TRBJ2-3; D possibly matches TRBD1 or TRBD2 (5 bases each). The germline V gene has CDR1 LGHDT and CDR2 YNNKEL (reference sequence). V was trimmed by 0 bases and J by 1 base, leaving 14 bases between them. This CDR3 has 17 amino acids. CDR3 in DNA: TGTGCCAGCAGCCAAGATTTGGGGGTAGGTGGCACAGATACGCAGTATTTT. Translated, it gives CASSQDLGVGGTDTQYF.

This clonotype has more than one count but fewer than ten. The chain combines TRBV7-2 with TRBJ1-6; no reliable D call. Germline V gene data show CDR1 as SGHTA and CDR2 as FQGNSA. This CDR3 region has 16 residues. V was pared by 1 base and J by 7 bases, with 14 bases between. Here the CDR3 reads CASSLVPTLGNSPLHF. Here the CDR3 DNA reads TGTGCCAGCAGCTTAGTCCCCACGTTAGGGAATTCACCCCTCCACTTT.

This rearrangement joins TRBV3-1 to TRBJ2-5; 9 bases are shared with TRBD1. This CDR3 is 13 amino acids long. Germline V gene sequence: CDR1 LGHDT, CDR2 YNNKEL (reference sequence). V was clipped by 2 bases and J by 10 bases; unmatched bases: 5. CDR3 residues: CASSQIDRGDQYF. The DNA of the CDR3 is TGTGCCAGCAGCCAAATTGACAGGGGGGACCAGTACTTC.

This clonotype was recorded a few times. V and J are TRBV7-9 and TRBJ1-2; TRBD1 might be the D (5 bases). The V end was cut by 4 bases, the J end by 8 bases, with 17 bases between. The CDR3 length is 14 residues. Looked up from germline, CDR1 is SEHNR and CDR2 is FQNEAQ (reference sequence). The CDR3 nucleotides read TGTGCCAGCAGCTCCGACAGTTCCCTCGGAGGCTACACCTTC. It codes for CASSSDSSLGGYTF. Full variable domain (outside the CDR3, taken from reference TRBV7-9 and TRBJ1-2): DTGVSQNPRHKITKRGQNVTFRCDPISEHNRLYWYRQTLGQGPEFLTYFQNEAQLEKSRLLSDRFSAERPKGSFSTLEIQRTEQGDSAMYLCASSSDSSLGGYTFGSGTRLTVV.

This clonotype was seen a few times. The chain combines TRBV3-1 with TRBJ1-2, with D unclear. The V gene lost 6 bases and the J gene lost 4 bases, with 9 bases spanning the gap. Germline loops: CDR1 LGHDT, CDR2 YNNKEL (reference sequence). The CDR3 runs 12 residues. CDR3 DNA: TGTGCCAGCAGGGACTACTCCTATGGCTACACCTTC. It codes for CASRDYSYGYTF.

Details on this clonotype: One end of the junction varies from germline; a read error may be responsible. The V call is TRBV5-1, the J call TRBJ1-5; 8 bases line up with TRBD1. This CDR3 has 15 residues. Germline CDR1 and CDR2: SGHRS and YFSETQ. The CDR3 bases are TGCGCCAGCAGCTCGGAGGGGGACAGGAATCACCCCCAGCATTTT. It translates to CASSSEGDRNHPQHF.

This clonotype was seen a handful of times. A much larger clone sits a single nucleotide away, making a read error possible. The chain couples TRBV11-2 to TRBJ1-2; possible D gene TRBD1, 6 bases. Germline CDR1 SGHAT, CDR2 FQNNGV. CDR3 length: 16 residues. With 5 bases removed from V and 7 bases from J, the gap between germline ends came to 23 bases. The CDR3 is CASSAAGDGGICGYTF. The CDR3 nucleotides read TGTGCCAGCAGCGCAGCAGGGGACGGCGGGATCTGTGGCTACACCTTC.

The CDR3 spells CASSLTPRQGDGNEQFF. The CDR3 DNA reads as TGTGCCAGCAGCCTCACGCCTAGACAGGGGGATGGGAATGAGCAGTTCTTC. V and J are TRBV9 and TRBJ2-1; 9 bases line up with TRBD1. The CDR3 extends over 17 amino acids. J gave up 7 bases and V 4 bases, and 15 bases lay outside the gene matches. Germline V CDR1 and CDR2: SGDLS, YYNGEE. Full variable domain (missing parts from reference TRBV9 and TRBJ2-1): DSGVTQTPKHLITATGQRVTLRCSPRSGDLSVYWYQQSLDQGLQFLIQYYNGEERAKGNILERFSAQQFPDLHSELNLSSLELGDSALYFCASSLTPRQGDGNEQFFGPGTRLTVL.

In its sample, this clonotype was seen a few times. The chain employs TRBV7-2 and TRBJ2-2, with D perhaps matching TRBD1 (5 bases). V lost 1 base to trimming and J lost 0 bases, with 9 bases between them. The CDR3 has 16 amino acids. The germline CDR1 and CDR2 sequences are SGHTA and FQGNSA. The chain's CDR3 is CASSLVSGSNTGELFF. CDR3 DNA sequence: TGTGCCAGCAGCTTAGTGTCAGGGTCGAACACCGGGGAGCTGTTTTTT. Using reference TRBV7-2 and TRBJ2-2 for the parts outside the CDR3, the full variable domain is GAGVSQSPSNKVTEKGKDVELRCDPISGHTALYWYRQSLGQGLEFLIYFQGNSAPDKSGLPSDRFSAERTGGSVSTLTIQRTQQEDSAVYLCASSLVSGSNTGELFFGEGSRLTVL.

This chain uses TRBV24-1 with TRBJ1-5; no clear D gene. The length of the CDR3 is 12 residues. Trimming stripped 2 bases from V and 7 bases from J, with 5 bases between. The germline gives CDR1 KGHDR, CDR2 SFDVKD. The DNA for the CDR3 is TGTGCCACCAGTGATTCCGGCCAGCCCCAGCATTTT. Protein product: CATSDSGQPQHF.

The table lists this clonotype with a few counts. The V and J genes are TRBV6-5 and TRBJ1-6, with TRBD1 as a possible D gene (5 bases). The CDR3 has 14 amino acids. In germline, CDR1 is MNHEY, CDR2 SVGAGI. Trimming took 2 bases from V and 4 from J, leaving 6 bases between them. DNA of the CDR3: TGTGCCAGCAGTTACGGGGCATATAATTCACCCCTCCACTTT. This sequence encodes CASSYGAYNSPLHF.

This clonotype was observed a few times. This chain joins TRBV5-6 and TRBJ2-1; TRBD2 aligns across 13 bases. The CDR3 runs 16 residues. Trimming at V came to 3 bases and at J to 9 bases, leaving 9 bases not matched to a gene. Germline assignment: CDR1 SGHDT and CDR2 YYEEEE. In nucleotides, the CDR3 is TGTGCCAGCAGCTCAACCGGACTAGCGGGGGTTTTTGAGCAGTTCTTC. Protein: CASSSTGLAGVFEQFF.

This clonotype was recorded at least ten times. The chain combines TRBV7-2 with TRBJ1-1, with 7 bases fitting TRBD1. Per the germline V gene, CDR1 is SGHTA and CDR2 is FQGNSA. The CDR3 extends over 13 amino acids. With V trimmed by 5 bases and J by 10 bases, 10 bases remained unmatched. This chain's CDR3 is CASSTNRGLAAFF. The CDR3 coding sequence is TGTGCCAGCAGCACAAACAGGGGACTGGCAGCTTTCTTT. Drawing the rest from reference TRBV7-2 and TRBJ1-1, the complete variable domain is GAGVSQSPSNKVTEKGKDVELRCDPISGHTALYWYRQSLGQGLEFLIYFQGNSAPDKSGLPSDRFSAERTGGSVSTLTIQRTQQEDSAVYLCASSTNRGLAAFFGQGTRLTVV.

This clonotype was detected only a few times. This chain joins TRBV15 and TRBJ2-5; tentatively, D is TRBD2 (5 bases). Per the germline V gene, CDR1 is LNHNV and CDR2 is YYDKDF (reference sequence). V dropped 1 base and J dropped 5 bases, with 14 bases sitting between them. CDR3 length: 15 residues. The CDR3 nucleotides read TGTGCCACCAGCAGAGCCCCAGAGGGAGAGGAGACCCAGTACTTC. Translating it yields CATSRAPEGEETQYF.

The chain uses TRBV2 and TRBJ1-2, with D possibly matching TRBD1 (5 bases). Germline CDR1 SNHLY, CDR2 FYNNEI. V lost 3 bases, J lost 4 bases, and 18 bases lay in between. This CDR3 spans 16 amino acids. As DNA, the CDR3 is TGTGCCAGCAGTGAGAGGGGTTCGGCCTTAAGCTATGGCTACACCTTC. Its translation is CASSERGSALSYGYTF. The variable domain in full, with the rest retrieved from reference TRBV2 and TRBJ1-2, is EPEVTQTPSHQVTQMGQEVILRCVPISNHLYFYWYRQILGQKVEFLVSFYNNEISEKSEIFDDQFSVERPDGSNFTLKIRSTKLEDSAMYFCASSERGSALSYGYTFGSGTRLTVV.

The genes are TRBV4-3 and TRBJ1-1, with TRBD1 as a possible D gene (6 bases). The CDR3 is 15 residues long. CDR1 and CDR2 from the germline V gene are LGHNA and YSLEER. Trimming removed 1 base at V and 5 bases at J, with 14 bases between. The CDR3 coding sequence is TGCGCCAGCAGCCAAGTCCCCAGGGGCGGGACTGAAGCTTTCTTT. Protein: CASSQVPRGGTEAFF.